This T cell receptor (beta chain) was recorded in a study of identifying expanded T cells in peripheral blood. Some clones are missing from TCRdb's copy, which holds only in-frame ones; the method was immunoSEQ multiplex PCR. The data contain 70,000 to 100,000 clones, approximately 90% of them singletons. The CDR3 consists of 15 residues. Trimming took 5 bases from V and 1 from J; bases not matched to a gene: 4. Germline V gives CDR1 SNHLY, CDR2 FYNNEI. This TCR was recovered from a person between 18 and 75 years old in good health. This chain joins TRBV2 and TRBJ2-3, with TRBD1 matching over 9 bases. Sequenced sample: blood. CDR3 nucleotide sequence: TGTGCCAGCAGTCTGGACAGGGGAGGCACAGATACGCAGTATTTT. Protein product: CASSLDRGGTDTQYF.